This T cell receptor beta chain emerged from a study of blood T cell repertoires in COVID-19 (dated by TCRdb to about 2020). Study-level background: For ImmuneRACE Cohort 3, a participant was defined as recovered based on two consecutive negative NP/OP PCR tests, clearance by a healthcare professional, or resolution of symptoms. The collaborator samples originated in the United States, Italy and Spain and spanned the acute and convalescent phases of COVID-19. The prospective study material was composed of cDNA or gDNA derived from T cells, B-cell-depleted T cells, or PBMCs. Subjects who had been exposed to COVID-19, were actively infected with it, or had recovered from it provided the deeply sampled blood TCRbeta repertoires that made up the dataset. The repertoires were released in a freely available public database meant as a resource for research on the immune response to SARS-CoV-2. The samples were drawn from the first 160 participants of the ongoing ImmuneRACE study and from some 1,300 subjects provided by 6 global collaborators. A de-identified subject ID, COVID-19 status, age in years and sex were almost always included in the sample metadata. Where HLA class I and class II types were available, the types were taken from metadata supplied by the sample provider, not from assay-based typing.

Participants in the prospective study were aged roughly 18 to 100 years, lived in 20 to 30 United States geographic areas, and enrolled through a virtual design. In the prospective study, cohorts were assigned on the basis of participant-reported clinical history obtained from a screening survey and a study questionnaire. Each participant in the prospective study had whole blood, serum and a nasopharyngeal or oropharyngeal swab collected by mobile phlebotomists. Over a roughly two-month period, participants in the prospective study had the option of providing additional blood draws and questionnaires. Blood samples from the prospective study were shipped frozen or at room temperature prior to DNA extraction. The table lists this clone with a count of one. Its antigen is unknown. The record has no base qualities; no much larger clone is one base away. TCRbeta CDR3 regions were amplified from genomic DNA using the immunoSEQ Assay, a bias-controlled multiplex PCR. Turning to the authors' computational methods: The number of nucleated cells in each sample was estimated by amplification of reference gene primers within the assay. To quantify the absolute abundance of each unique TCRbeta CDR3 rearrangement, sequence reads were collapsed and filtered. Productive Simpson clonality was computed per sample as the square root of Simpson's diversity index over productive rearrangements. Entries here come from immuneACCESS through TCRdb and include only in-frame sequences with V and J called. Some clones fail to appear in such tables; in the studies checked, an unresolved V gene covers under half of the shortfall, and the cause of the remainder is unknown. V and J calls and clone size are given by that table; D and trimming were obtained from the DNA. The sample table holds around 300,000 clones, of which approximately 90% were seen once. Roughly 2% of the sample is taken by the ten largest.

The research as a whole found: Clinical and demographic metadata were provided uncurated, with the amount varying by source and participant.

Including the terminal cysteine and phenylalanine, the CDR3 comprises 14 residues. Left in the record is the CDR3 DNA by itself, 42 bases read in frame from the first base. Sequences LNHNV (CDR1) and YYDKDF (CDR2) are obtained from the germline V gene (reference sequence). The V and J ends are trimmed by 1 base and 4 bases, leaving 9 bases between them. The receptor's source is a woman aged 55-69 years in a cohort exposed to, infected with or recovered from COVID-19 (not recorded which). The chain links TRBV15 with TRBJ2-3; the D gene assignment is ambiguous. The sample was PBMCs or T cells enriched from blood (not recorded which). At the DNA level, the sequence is TGTGCCACCAGCAGAGTTGTTTCCGCAGATACGCAGTATTTT. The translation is CATSRVVSADTQYF.